Listed below are T cell receptor beta chains from one sample, sequenced in a study of T cells after somatic rescue of genetic block. Some clones are missing from TCRdb's copy, which holds only in-frame ones; the method was immunoSEQ multiplex PCR. The table has 110,000 or so clones, under 95% seen once. Sequencing used peripheral blood mononuclear cells (PBMCs). The receptors derive from a woman younger than 30. CDR3s include the opening cysteine and the closing phenylalanine or tryptophan. The D gene is left open where the match is weak.

V gene	D gene	J gene	CDR3 protein
TRBV18	NA	TRBJ2-7	CASSPLERAPYEQYF
TRBV6-5	TRBD2	TRBJ2-1	CASYSGGAGEQFF
TRBV6-5	TRBD1	TRBJ1-2	CASSYLDRGNYGYTF
TRBV5-1	NA	TRBJ2-1	CASSLDRLGNNEQFF
TRBV2	NA	TRBJ1-6	CASSDGQSSYNSPLHF
TRBV9	TRBD2	TRBJ2-1	CASSVEAGGPIDEQFF
TRBV2	NA	TRBJ1-1	CASSEQLNTEAFF
TRBV11-3	NA	TRBJ2-3	CASSTQGGGGTQYF
TRBV7-2	NA	TRBJ1-1	CASSVGSLTEAFF
TRBV7-9	NA	TRBJ1-5	CASSHPAEHQPQHF
TRBV5-5	NA	TRBJ1-3	CASSLAAFGNTIYF
TRBV30	NA	TRBJ2-7	CAWRNGGSGEQYF
TRBV2	NA	TRBJ2-5	CASRATIVETQYF
TRBV7-9	NA	TRBJ1-6	CASSLGGRKNSPLHF
TRBV27	NA	TRBJ1-2	CASSSRQGYGYTF
TRBV6-5	NA	TRBJ2-7	CASSEYYEQYF
TRBV5-1	NA	TRBJ1-1	CASSADGNTEAFF
TRBV9	TRBD1	TRBJ1-2	CASSPGQGSNYGYTF
TRBV5-8	TRBD2	TRBJ2-1	CASSLRGGLGNEQFF
TRBV5-1	NA	TRBJ2-6	CASSLGLSTGANVLTF
TRBV9	TRBD1	TRBJ1-1	CASSRGQGGWNTEAFF
TRBV18	TRBD1	TRBJ2-7	CASSPSRDRGVREQYF
TRBV19	TRBD1	TRBJ2-2	CASTLGQVVDTGELFF
TRBV15	NA	TRBJ1-5	CATSREEGANQPQHF
TRBV19	NA	TRBJ1-5	CASSTGYQPQHF
TRBV12-5	NA	TRBJ2-7	CASGLGGTGFYEQYF
TRBV5-1	TRBD2	TRBJ2-2	CASSLVAGANTGELFF
TRBV9	NA	TRBJ1-6	CASSPGNSPLHF
TRBV5-8	TRBD1	TRBJ1-5	CASSLGTASYSNQPQHF
TRBV6-5	NA	TRBJ1-2	CASRRSQGYGYTF
TRBV27	TRBD1	TRBJ2-5	CASSLDRGPQETQYF
TRBV9	NA	TRBJ1-3	CASSAGGSGNTIYF
TRBV11-2	NA	TRBJ1-1	CASSLSSNTEAFF
TRBV4-2	NA	TRBJ2-3	CASSQVDLTDTQYF
TRBV9	NA	TRBJ2-5	CASSGRGAQETQYF